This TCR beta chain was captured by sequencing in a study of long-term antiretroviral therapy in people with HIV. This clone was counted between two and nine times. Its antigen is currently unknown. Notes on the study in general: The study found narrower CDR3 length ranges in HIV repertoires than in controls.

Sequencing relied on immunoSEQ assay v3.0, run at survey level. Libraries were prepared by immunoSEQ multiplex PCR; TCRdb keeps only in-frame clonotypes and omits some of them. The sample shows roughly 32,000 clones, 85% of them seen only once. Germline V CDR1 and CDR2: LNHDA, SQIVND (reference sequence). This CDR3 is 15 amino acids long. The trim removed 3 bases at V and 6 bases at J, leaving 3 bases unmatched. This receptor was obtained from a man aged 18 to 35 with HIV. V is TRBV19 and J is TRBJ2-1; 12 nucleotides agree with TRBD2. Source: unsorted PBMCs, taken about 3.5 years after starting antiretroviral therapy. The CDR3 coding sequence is TGTGCCAGTAGTATTGGGACTAGCGGGCTCAATGAGCAGTTCTTC. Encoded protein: CASSIGTSGLNEQFF.